The 16 T cell receptor beta chains given below trace back to one sample, sequenced in a study of blood T cell repertoires in COVID-19. Only in-frame clones appear in the TCRdb table, and some are missing; sequencing was by immunoSEQ multiplex PCR. The sample holds some 330,000 clones, more than 75% seen once. The sample consisted of PBMCs or T cells enriched from blood (not recorded which). The receptors were sampled from a man aged 35 to 55 in a cohort exposed to, infected with or recovered from COVID-19 (not recorded which).

The chain employs TRBV27 and TRBJ1-5, with D tentatively TRBD1 (5 bases). CDR1 MNHEY and CDR2 SMNVEV come from the germline V gene (reference sequence). This CDR3 contains 13 residues. Trimming took 3 bases from V and 6 from J, leaving 9 bases between them. CDR3 nucleotides: TGTGCCAGCAGTTTTCAGGGAGGTCAGCCCCAGCATTTT. This sequence encodes CASSFQGGQPQHF.

This chain links TRBV5-5 with TRBJ1-1; D is uncertain. Germline CDR1 reads SGHKS; CDR2 reads YYEKEE (reference sequence). CDR3 length: 16 residues. V was clipped by 3 bases and J by 1 base, with 16 bases between them. The CDR3 coding sequence is TGTGCCAGCAGCTGGGCTCAGGTTGCGACGAACACTGAAGCTTTCTTT. Protein sequence: CASSWAQVATNTEAFF. The whole variable domain, filled in from reference TRBV5-5 and TRBJ1-1, reads DAGVTQSPTHLIKTRGQQVTLRCSPISGHKSVSWYQQVLGQGPQFIFQYYEKEERGRGNFPDRFSARQFPNYSSELNVNALLLGDSALYLCASSWAQVATNTEAFFGQGTRLTVV.

This clone was detected a few times. The chain combines TRBV12-3 or TRBV12-4 with TRBJ1-2, with D unresolved. The CDR3 totals 12 residues. Trimming cost V 5 bases and J 6 bases, with 10 bases left between them. In nucleotides, the CDR3 is TGTGCCAGCAGTGGAGGTAGAGATGGCTACACCTTC. Encoded protein: CASSGGRDGYTF.

This chain uses TRBV6-4 with TRBJ2-1; 10 bases are shared with TRBD2. Germline V gene data show CDR1 as MRHNA and CDR2 as SNTAGT. CDR3 length equals 16 residues. V was pared by 3 bases and J by 7 bases, with 9 bases of the junction left unmatched. The CDR3 is CASSEIGLAGVNEQFF. In DNA form, the CDR3 reads TGTGCCAGCAGTGAAATTGGGCTAGCGGGAGTGAATGAGCAGTTCTTC.

V is TRBV10-1 and J is TRBJ2-7; tentative D call: TRBD1 (5 bases). This CDR3 contains 15 residues. Trimming removed 6 bases from V and 5 bases from J, with 20 bases in between. Germline values: CDR1 WNHNN, CDR2 SYGVQD (reference sequence). CDR3 sequence: CASRTLGGHYNEQYF. CDR3 nucleotides: TGCGCCAGCAGAACTTTAGGCGGACACTATAACGAGCAGTACTTC.

This chain links TRBV13 with TRBJ1-1; the D gene is possibly TRBD1 (5 bases). V was trimmed by 3 bases and J by 3 bases, leaving 14 bases between them. The CDR3 length is 15 residues. Germline-derived CDR1 and CDR2 are PRHDT and FYEKMQ (reference sequence). In DNA, the CDR3 is TGTGCCAGCAGCTTTAGGGAGGGGTTAGACACTGAAGCTTTCTTT. It is translated as CASSFREGLDTEAFF.

This clone has only one observation. The chain couples TRBV6-5 to TRBJ1-5, with 8 bases fitting TRBD1. CDR3 length equals 15 residues. With 5 bases clipped from V and 8 bases from J, the junction kept 11 bases outside the gene matches. The germline gives CDR1 MNHEY, CDR2 SVGAGI. Here the CDR3 reads CASSRQGLGSEPQHF. CDR3 in DNA: TGTGCCAGCAGTCGACAGGGGTTGGGTTCTGAGCCCCAGCATTTT.

J is TRBJ2-5 and V is TRBV5-1; 13 bases are a match to TRBD2. Trimming cost V 7 bases and J 5 bases; bases outside gene matches: 8. The length of the CDR3 is 15 residues. Germline V gene lookup returns CDR1 SGHRS and CDR2 YFSETQ. The CDR3 region has the DNA TGCGCCAGCCGAGGACTAGCGGGAGTGGGGGAGACCCAGTACTTC. Translation gives CASRGLAGVGETQYF.

The chain is built from TRBV7-2 and TRBJ2-2; TRBD2 agrees at 7 bases. The CDR3 spans 16 residues. V shed 1 base, J shed 3 bases, and the junction held 5 bases outside the gene matches. Germline V gives CDR1 SGHTA, CDR2 FQGNSA. CDR3 in amino acids: CASSLVVGGYTGELFF. DNA of the CDR3: TGTGCCAGCAGCTTAGTTGTGGGAGGGTACACCGGGGAGCTGTTTTTT.

J is TRBJ2-7 and V is TRBV19, with 9 bases that match TRBD1. The CDR3 length is 19 residues. Per the germline V gene, CDR1 is LNHDA and CDR2 is SQIVND (reference sequence). Trimming removed 5 bases from V and 1 base from J; junction bases left unmatched: 18. CDR3 in DNA: TGTGCCAGTAGTCCGTCCATCTGGACGACAGGGGGGGTATCCTACGAGCAGTACTTC. It encodes CASSPSIWTTGGVSYEQYF.

CDR3 DNA sequence: TGTGCCAGCAGTGAACAGGCTGAAGCTTTCTTT. Protein: CASSEQAEAFF. The J gene is TRBJ1-1, the V gene TRBV2; D ambiguous. Germline CDR1 and CDR2: SNHLY and FYNNEI. Trimming took 2 bases from V and 6 from J, leaving 4 bases between them. The CDR3 has 11 amino acids.

On this clone: This sample includes further DNA sequences coding for the same CDR3. This chain links TRBV5-1 with TRBJ1-6; TRBD1 matches at 9 bases. With V trimmed by 0 bases and J by 8 bases, 0 bases remained unmatched. Germline CDR1 is SGHRS and CDR2 is YFSETQ. This CDR3 spans 14 amino acids. CDR3 sequence (DNA): TGCGCCAGCAGCTTGGGACAGGGGGATTCACCCCTCCACTTT. As protein: CASSLGQGDSPLHF.

The chain couples TRBV7-6 to TRBJ2-1; 7 nucleotides align to TRBD2. The germline V gene encodes CDR1 SGHVS and CDR2 FNYEAQ. V gave up 0 bases and J gave up 7 bases; unmatched junction bases: 6. The CDR3 is made up of 15 amino acids. The CDR3 reads CASSLAGAGRNEQFF. CDR3 DNA sequence: TGTGCCAGCAGCTTAGCTGGAGCGGGAAGGAATGAGCAGTTCTTC.

This chain connects TRBV7-2 to TRBJ2-2; TRBD2 matches at 8 bases. This CDR3 is built from 16 residues. Germline V gene data show CDR1 as SGHTA and CDR2 as FQGNSA. V was pared by 5 bases and J by 1 base, with 6 bases of the junction left unmatched. Here the CDR3 reads CASSLRTSRNTGELFF. Here the CDR3 DNA reads TGTGCCAGCAGCCTGCGGACTAGCAGGAACACCGGGGAGCTGTTTTTT.

The chain uses TRBV29-1 and TRBJ2-3; D remains unclear. Trimming cost V 7 bases and J 2 bases, with 13 bases left between them. The CDR3 covers 13 residues. The germline gives CDR1 SQVTM, CDR2 ANQGSEA. Written as DNA, the CDR3 is TGCAGCGCCGAGACCCGACTCACAGATACGCAGTATTTT. Translating it yields CSAETRLTDTQYF.

This clone was detected only a few times. The chain carries TRBV25-1 and TRBJ2-5; 7 bases agree with TRBD1. The ends lost 4 bases at V and 5 bases at J; junction bases unmatched: 7. The CDR3 loop spans 14 amino acids. CDR1 is MGHDK and CDR2 is SYGVNS in the germline V gene. CDR3 sequence (DNA): TGTGCCAGCAGTGCTGTGACAGGGTTGGAGACCCAGTACTTC. It specifies CASSAVTGLETQYF.